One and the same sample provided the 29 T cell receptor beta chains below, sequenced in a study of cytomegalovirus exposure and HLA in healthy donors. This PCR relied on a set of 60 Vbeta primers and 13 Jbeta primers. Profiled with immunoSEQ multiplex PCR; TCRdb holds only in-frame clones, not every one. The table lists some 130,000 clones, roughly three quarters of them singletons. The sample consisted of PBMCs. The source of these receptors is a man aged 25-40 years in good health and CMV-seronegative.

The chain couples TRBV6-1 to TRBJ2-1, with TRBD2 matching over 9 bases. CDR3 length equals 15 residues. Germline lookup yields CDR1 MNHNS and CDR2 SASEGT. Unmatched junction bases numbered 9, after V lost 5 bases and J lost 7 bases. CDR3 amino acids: CASSKGASGVNEQFF. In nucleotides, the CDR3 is TGTGCCAGCAGTAAGGGAGCTAGCGGGGTAAATGAGCAGTTCTTC.

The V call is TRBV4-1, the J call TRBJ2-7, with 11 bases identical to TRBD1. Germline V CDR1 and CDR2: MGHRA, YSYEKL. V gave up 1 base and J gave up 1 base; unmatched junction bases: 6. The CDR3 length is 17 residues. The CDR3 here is CASSQALRDRGSYEQYF. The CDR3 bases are TGCGCCAGCAGCCAAGCCCTCCGGGACAGGGGGTCCTACGAGCAGTACTTC.

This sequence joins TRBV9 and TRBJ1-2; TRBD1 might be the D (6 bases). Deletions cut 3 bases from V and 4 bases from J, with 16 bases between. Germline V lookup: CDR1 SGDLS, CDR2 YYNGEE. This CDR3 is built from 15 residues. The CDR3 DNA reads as TGTGCCAGCAGCGCTAAACAGGGCTTTGGCTATGGCTACACCTTC. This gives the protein CASSAKQGFGYGYTF.

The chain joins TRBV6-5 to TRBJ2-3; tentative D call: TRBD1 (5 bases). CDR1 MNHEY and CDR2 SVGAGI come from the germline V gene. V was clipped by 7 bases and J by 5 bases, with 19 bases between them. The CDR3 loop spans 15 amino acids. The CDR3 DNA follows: TGTGCCAGCACCGCTGCGGATGAAGGGGAAGATACGCAGTATTTT. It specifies CASTAADEGEDTQYF.

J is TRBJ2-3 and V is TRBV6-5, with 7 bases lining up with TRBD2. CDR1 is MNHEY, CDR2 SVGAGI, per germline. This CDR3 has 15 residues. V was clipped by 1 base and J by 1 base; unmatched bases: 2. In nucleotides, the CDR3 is TGTGCCAGCAGTTACTACGGGAGGCGCACAGATACGCAGTATTTT. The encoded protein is CASSYYGRRTDTQYF.

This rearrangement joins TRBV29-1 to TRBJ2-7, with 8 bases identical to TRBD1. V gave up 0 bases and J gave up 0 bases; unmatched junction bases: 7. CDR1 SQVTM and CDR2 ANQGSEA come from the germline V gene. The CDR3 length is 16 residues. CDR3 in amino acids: CSVEEVRTGSSYEQYF. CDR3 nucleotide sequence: TGCAGCGTTGAAGAGGTGCGGACAGGGAGCTCCTACGAGCAGTACTTC.

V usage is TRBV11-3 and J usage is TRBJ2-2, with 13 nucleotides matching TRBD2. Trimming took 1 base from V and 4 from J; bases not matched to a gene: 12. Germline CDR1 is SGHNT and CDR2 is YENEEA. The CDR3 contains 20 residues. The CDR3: CASSLVSIGLAGESTGELFF. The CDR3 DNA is TGTGCCAGCAGCTTAGTGAGTATCGGACTAGCGGGAGAGAGCACCGGGGAGCTGTTTTTT.

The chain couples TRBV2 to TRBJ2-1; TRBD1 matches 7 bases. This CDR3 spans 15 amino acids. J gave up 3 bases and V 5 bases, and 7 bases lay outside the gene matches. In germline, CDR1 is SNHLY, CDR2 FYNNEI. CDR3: CASSTGVGDYNEQFF. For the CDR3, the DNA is TGTGCCAGCAGTACAGGGGTGGGCGACTACAATGAGCAGTTCTTC.

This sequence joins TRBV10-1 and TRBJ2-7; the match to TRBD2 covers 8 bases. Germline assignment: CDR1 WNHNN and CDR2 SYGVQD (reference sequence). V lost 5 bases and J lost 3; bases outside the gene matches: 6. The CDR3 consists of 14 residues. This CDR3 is CASSSRTSFYEQYF. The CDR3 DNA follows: TGCGCCAGCAGTTCCAGGACTAGCTTCTACGAGCAGTACTTC.

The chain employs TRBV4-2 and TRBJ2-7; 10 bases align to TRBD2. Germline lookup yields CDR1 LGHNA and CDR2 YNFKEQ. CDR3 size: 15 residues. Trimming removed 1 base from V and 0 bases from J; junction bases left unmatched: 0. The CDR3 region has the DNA TGTGCCAGCAGCCAAGGACTAGCGGGCTCCTACGAGCAGTACTTC. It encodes CASSQGLAGSYEQYF.

The CDR3 DNA reads TGTGCCAGCAATGCGGGACAGGGGCCTCCTCGGTACTTC. Translating it yields CASNAGQGPPRYF. The chain employs TRBV7-8 and TRBJ2-7; TRBD1 matches 10 bases. The CDR3 consists of 13 residues. V trimming: 7 bases; J trimming: 12 bases; junction bases outside the gene matches: 12. Germline CDR1 is SGHVS and CDR2 is FQNEAQ.

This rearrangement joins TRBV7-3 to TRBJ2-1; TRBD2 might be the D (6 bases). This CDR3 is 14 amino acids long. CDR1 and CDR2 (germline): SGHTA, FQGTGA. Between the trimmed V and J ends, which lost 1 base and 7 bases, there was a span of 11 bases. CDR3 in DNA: TGTGCCAGCAGCTTAAAGGCTAGCGAGAATGAGCAGTTCTTC. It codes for CASSLKASENEQFF.

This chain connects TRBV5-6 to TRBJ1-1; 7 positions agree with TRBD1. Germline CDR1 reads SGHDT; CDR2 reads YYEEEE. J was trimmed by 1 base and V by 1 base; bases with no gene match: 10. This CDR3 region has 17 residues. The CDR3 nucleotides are TGTGCCAGCAGCTTGTATACAGGGGTCGGAGGGAACACTGAAGCTTTCTTT. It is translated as CASSLYTGVGGNTEAFF.

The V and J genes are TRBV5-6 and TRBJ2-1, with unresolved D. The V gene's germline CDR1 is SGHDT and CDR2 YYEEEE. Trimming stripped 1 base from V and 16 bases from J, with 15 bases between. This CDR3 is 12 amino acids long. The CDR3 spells CASSLNTDRPFF. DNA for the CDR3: TGTGCCAGCAGCTTGAACACAGACCGCCCATTCTTC.

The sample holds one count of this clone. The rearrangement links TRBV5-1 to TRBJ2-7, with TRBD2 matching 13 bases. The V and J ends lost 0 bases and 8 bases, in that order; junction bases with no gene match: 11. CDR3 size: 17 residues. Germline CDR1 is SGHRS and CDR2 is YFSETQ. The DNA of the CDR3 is TGCGCCAGCAGCTTGGCCCGAACTAGCGGGAGGGCCAAAAAGCAGTACTTC. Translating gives CASSLARTSGRAKKQYF.

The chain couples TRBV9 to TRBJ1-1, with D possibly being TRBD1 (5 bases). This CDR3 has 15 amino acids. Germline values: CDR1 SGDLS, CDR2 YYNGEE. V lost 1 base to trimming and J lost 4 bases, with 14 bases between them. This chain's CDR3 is CASSVFPGVGTEAFF. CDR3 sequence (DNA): TGTGCCAGCAGCGTATTTCCGGGGGTTGGCACTGAAGCTTTCTTT. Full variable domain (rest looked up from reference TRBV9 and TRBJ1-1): DSGVTQTPKHLITATGQRVTLRCSPRSGDLSVYWYQQSLDQGLQFLIQYYNGEERAKGNILERFSAQQFPDLHSELNLSSLELGDSALYFCASSVFPGVGTEAFFGQGTRLTVV.

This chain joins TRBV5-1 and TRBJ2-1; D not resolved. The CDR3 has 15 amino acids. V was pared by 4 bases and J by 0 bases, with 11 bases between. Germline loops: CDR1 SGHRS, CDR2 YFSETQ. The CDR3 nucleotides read TGCGCCAGCAGCCCGCAGGTCAGCTCCTACAATGAGCAGTTCTTC. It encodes CASSPQVSSYNEQFF.

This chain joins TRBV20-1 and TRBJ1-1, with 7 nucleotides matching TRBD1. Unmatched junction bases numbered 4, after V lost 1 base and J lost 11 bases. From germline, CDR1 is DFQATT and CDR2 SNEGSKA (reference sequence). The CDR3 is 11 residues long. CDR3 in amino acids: CSARGQGHAFF. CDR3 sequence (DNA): TGCAGTGCTAGAGGACAGGGTCACGCTTTCTTT.

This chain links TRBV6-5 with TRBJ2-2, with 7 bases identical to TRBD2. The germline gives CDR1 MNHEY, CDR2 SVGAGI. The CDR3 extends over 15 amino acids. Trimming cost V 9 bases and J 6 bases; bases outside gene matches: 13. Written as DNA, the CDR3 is TGTGCCAGGCCCGGCGGGGGACTCGCCCCCGGGGAGCTGTTTTTT. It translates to CARPGGGLAPGELFF.

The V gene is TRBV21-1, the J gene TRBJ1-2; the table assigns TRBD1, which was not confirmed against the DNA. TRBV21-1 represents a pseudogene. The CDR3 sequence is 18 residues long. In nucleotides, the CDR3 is TGTGCCAGCAGCAAAGCGCCTAGGGGCAGGGTCGGTTACTATGGCTACACCTTC. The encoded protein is CASSKAPRGRVGYYGYTF.

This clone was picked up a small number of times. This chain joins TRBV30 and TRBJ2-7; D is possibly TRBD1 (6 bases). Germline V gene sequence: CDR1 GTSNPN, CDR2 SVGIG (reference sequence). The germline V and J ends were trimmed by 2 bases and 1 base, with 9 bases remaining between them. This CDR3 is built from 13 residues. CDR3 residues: CAWSQGQSYEQYF. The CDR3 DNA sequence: TGTGCCTGGAGTCAAGGACAGTCCTACGAGCAGTACTTC.

CDR3 in DNA: TGTGCCAGCTCAGTGACAGAGCTCAGAATTTCCGAGCAGTACTTC. Translated, it gives CASSVTELRISEQYF. The genes are TRBV18 and TRBJ2-7; perhaps TRBD1 as D (5 bases). The germline V and J ends were trimmed by 5 bases and 6 bases, with 20 bases remaining between them. The CDR3 length is 15 residues. Germline values: CDR1 KGHSH, CDR2 LQKENI.

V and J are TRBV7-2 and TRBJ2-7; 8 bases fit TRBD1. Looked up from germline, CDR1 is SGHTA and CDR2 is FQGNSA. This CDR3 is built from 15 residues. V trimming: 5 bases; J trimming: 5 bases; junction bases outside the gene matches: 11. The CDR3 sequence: CASSPLQGARNEQYF. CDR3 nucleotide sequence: TGTGCCAGCAGCCCCCTGCAGGGGGCGAGAAACGAGCAGTACTTC.

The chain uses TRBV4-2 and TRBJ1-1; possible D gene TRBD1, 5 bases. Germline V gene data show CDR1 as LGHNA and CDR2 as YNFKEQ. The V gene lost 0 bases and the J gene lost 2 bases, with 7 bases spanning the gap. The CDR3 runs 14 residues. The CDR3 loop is CASSQDRTNTEAFF. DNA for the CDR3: TGTGCCAGCAGCCAAGATCGGACAAACACTGAAGCTTTCTTT.

The CDR3, as DNA: TGTGCCAGCAGTTTAACAGGCGGCCGAAGATATGAAGCTTTCTTT. Translating it yields CASSLTGGRRYEAFF. This rearrangement joins TRBV27 to TRBJ1-1; tentative D call: TRBD1 (5 bases). The CDR3 is made up of 15 amino acids. V was pared by 2 bases and J by 7 bases, with 17 bases between. In germline, CDR1 is MNHEY, CDR2 SMNVEV (reference sequence).

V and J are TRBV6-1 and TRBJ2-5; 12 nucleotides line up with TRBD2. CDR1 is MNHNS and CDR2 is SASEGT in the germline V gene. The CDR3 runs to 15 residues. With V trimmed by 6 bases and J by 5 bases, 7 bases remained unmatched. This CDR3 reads CASRRTSGIGETQYF. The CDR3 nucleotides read TGTGCCAGCAGAAGGACTAGCGGGATTGGGGAGACCCAGTACTTC.

CDR3 DNA sequence: TGCGCCAGCAGCGGGGGGGACAGGGTCTACAATGAGCAGTTCTTC. This encodes CASSGGDRVYNEQFF. The genes are TRBV5-1 and TRBJ2-1, with 9 bases that match TRBD1. The CDR3 is 15 amino acids. From germline, CDR1 is SGHRS and CDR2 YFSETQ. After removal of 4 bases from V and 3 bases from J, the junction contained 5 bases not matched to a gene.

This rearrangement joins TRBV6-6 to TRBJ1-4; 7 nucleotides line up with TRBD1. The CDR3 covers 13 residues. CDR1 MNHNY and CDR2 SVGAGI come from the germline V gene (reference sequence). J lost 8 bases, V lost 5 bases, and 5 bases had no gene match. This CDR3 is CASSGQDGEKLFF. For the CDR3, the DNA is TGTGCCAGCAGTGGACAGGACGGCGAAAAACTGTTTTTT.

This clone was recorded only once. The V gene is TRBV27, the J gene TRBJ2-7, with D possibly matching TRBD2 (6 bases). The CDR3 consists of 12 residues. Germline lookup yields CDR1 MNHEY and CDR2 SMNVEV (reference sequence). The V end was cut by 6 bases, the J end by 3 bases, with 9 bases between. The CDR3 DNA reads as TGTGCCAGCAGAGGGACTCTCTACGAGCAGTACTTC. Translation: CASRGTLYEQYF.